One and the same sample provided the 9 T cell receptor beta chains below, sequenced in a study of cytomegalovirus exposure and HLA in healthy donors. The protocol was immunoSEQ multiplex PCR, while the TCRdb copy is restricted to in-frame clones and leaves out a portion. The sample holds about 360,000 clones, 80% to 90% seen once. The sequenced sample was PBMCs. The receptors were sampled from a woman aged 18-29 years in good health and CMV-seronegative.

V usage is TRBV27 and J usage is TRBJ2-5; D is perhaps TRBD2 (7 bases). The CDR3 has 18 residues. V was trimmed by 1 base and J by 1 base, leaving 19 bases between them. In germline, CDR1 is MNHEY, CDR2 SMNVEV (reference sequence). The CDR3 DNA reads as TGTGCCAGCAGTTTATTGGGGGGGCAGCTAACCTCCCAAGAGACCCAGTACTTC. Translating it yields CASSLLGGQLTSQETQYF.

This sequence joins TRBV28 and TRBJ2-5, with 10 positions matching TRBD2. Germline CDR1 and CDR2: MDHEN and SYDVKM. With 5 bases clipped from V and 3 bases from J, the junction kept 6 bases outside the gene matches. CDR3 length: 15 amino acids. The CDR3 nucleotides are TGTGCCAGCAGTCAGCGACTAGCGGGCGAAGAGACCCAGTACTTC. Translated, it gives CASSQRLAGEETQYF.

The V gene is TRBV28, the J gene TRBJ2-5; 10 bases match TRBD1. Germline V gives CDR1 MDHEN, CDR2 SYDVKM. Germline trimming cut 5 bases from V and 4 bases from J; bases unmatched to any gene: 7. There are 15 residues in the CDR3. The CDR3 loop reads CASSPGTGDAETQYF. The CDR3 DNA is TGTGCCAGCAGTCCCGGGACAGGGGATGCAGAGACCCAGTACTTC. The full variable domain, with the rest looked up from reference TRBV28 and TRBJ2-5, is DVKVTQSSRYLVKRTGEKVFLECVQDMDHENMFWYRQDPGLGLRLIYFSYDVKMKEKGDIPEGYSVSREKKERFSLILESASTNQTSMYLCASSPGTGDAETQYFGPGTRLLVL.

The genes are TRBV30 and TRBJ1-5; D remains unclear. This CDR3 has 13 residues. Deletions cut 0 bases from V and 4 bases from J, with 7 bases between. CDR1 GTSNPN and CDR2 SVGIG come from the germline V gene (reference sequence). The CDR3 loop reads CAWSVNLNQPQHF. The CDR3 DNA sequence: TGTGCCTGGAGTGTTAATTTGAATCAGCCCCAGCATTTT.

The rearrangement uses TRBV28 and TRBJ1-5; TRBD1 matches at 9 bases. Germline CDR1 MDHEN, CDR2 SYDVKM. J was trimmed by 7 bases and V by 3 bases; bases with no gene match: 4. This CDR3 is built from 14 residues. This CDR3 reads CASSFHGQGQPQHF. The DNA of the CDR3 is TGTGCCAGCAGTTTCCACGGACAGGGGCAGCCCCAGCATTTT.

The chain links TRBV2 to TRBJ2-1; 9 positions match TRBD2. Germline V gives CDR1 SNHLY, CDR2 FYNNEI. J lost 8 bases, V lost 1 base, and 3 bases had no gene match. CDR3 length: 14 amino acids. Here the CDR3 DNA reads TGTGCCAGCAGTGAAGGAGTAGCGGGAGATGAGCAGTTCTTC. This codes for CASSEGVAGDEQFF.

V gene TRBV19 combines with J gene TRBJ1-5; D gene unclear. The CDR3 runs to 12 residues. With 11 bases removed from V and 11 bases from J, the gap between germline ends came to 19 bases. Germline V lookup: CDR1 LNHDA, CDR2 SQIVND (reference sequence). CDR3 residues: CASVAPEGTQHF. The CDR3 DNA is TGTGCCTCGGTGGCCCCGGAGGGTACCCAGCATTTT. The complete variable domain, with remaining parts taken from reference TRBV19 and TRBJ1-5, reads DGGITQSPKYLFRKEGQNVTLSCEQNLNHDAMYWYRQDPGQGLRLIYYSQIVNDFQKGDIAEGYSVSREKKESFPLTVTSAQKNPTAFYLCASVAPEGTQHFGDGTRLSIL.

This rearrangement joins TRBV4-1 to TRBJ1-5; 9 nucleotides agree with TRBD1. The CDR3 extends over 17 amino acids. V was pared by 3 bases and J by 9 bases, with 15 bases of the junction left unmatched. Germline CDR1 is MGHRA and CDR2 is YSYEKL. The CDR3 loop reads CASSHRTGDRVSSPQHF. The CDR3 nucleotides are TGCGCCAGCAGCCACCGGACAGGGGATCGGGTATCGTCGCCCCAGCATTTT.

The gene calls are TRBV30 and TRBJ2-3; 14 bases line up with TRBD2. CDR1 and CDR2 from the germline V gene are GTSNPN and SVGIG (reference sequence). The trim removed 7 bases at V and 2 bases at J, leaving 8 bases unmatched. This CDR3 has 16 amino acids. The CDR3 loop is CASGTSGRRYTDTQYF. The CDR3 DNA reads TGTGCCTCCGGGACTAGCGGGAGACGCTACACAGATACGCAGTATTTT.